A single sample gave rise to the 4 T cell receptor beta chains below, sequenced in a study of blood T cell repertoires in COVID-19. Assay used: immunoSEQ multiplex PCR; TCRdb lists only in-frame clones, some missing. This sample yields approximately 140,000 clones, of which almost 90% are seen a single time; less than 2% belongs to the top ten. Sample: peripheral blood. These receptors all stem from a woman aged 55 to 70 with acute or convalescent COVID-19.

V is TRBV11-2 and J is TRBJ1-1, with 7 bases that match TRBD1. J was trimmed by 2 bases and V by 7 bases; bases with no gene match: 4. Germline V gene sequence: CDR1 SGHAT, CDR2 FQNNGV. This CDR3 contains 13 residues. The CDR3 bases are TGTGCCAGCATCTACAGGGGTAACACTGAAGCTTTCTTT. Translated, it gives CASIYRGNTEAFF.

The chain uses TRBV6-5 and TRBJ2-7, with D tentatively TRBD1 (5 bases). Germline CDR1 and CDR2: MNHEY and SVGAGI. Between the trimmed V and J ends, which lost 7 bases and 2 bases, there was a span of 12 bases. There are 13 residues in the CDR3. CDR3 in DNA: TGTGCCAGCAAGGCCCCAGGGACCTACGAGCAGTACTTC. Its translation: CASKAPGTYEQYF.

The J gene is TRBJ1-4, the V gene TRBV4-2; maybe TRBD1 (5 bases). Per the germline V gene, CDR1 is LGHNA and CDR2 is YNFKEQ. Trimming shortened V by 0 bases and J by 0 bases, and 8 bases separated the two germline ends. The CDR3 sequence is 16 residues long. For the CDR3, the DNA is TGTGCCAGCAGCCAAGATGGGGCAGCAACTAATGAAAAACTGTTTTTT. It translates to CASSQDGAATNEKLFF.

V usage is TRBV5-4 and J usage is TRBJ2-7, with 7 nucleotides matching TRBD2. V was clipped by 3 bases and J by 2 bases; unmatched bases: 5. The V gene's germline CDR1 is SGHNT and CDR2 YYREEE (reference sequence). The CDR3 loop spans 14 amino acids. The CDR3: CASSSTSRPYEQYF. CDR3 sequence (DNA): TGTGCCAGCAGCTCGACTAGCCGTCCCTACGAGCAGTACTTC.